Listed below are T cell receptor beta chains from one sample, sequenced in a study of blood T cell repertoires in COVID-19. TCRdb keeps only in-frame clones here, not all; method: immunoSEQ multiplex PCR. This sample has around 150,000 clones, with around 93% found just once. The sequenced material came from peripheral blood. The receptors come from a woman between 45 and 60 years old with acute or convalescent COVID-19. The CDR3 runs from the conserved cysteine through the conserved F or W. Fields, in order: D gene, V gene, clone size, J gene, CDR3 DNA, CDR3 protein. A D gene is named only where the DNA matches it firmly. Size is stated for part of the rows, as once, few or many counts, or as a class when the clone is expanded.

d_gene: .; v_gene: TRBV10-3; abundance: .; j_gene: TRBJ2-2; CDR3nt: TGTGCCATCAGCCCGGGACATAGGAACACCGGGGAGCTGTTTTTT; CDR3aa: CAISPGHRNTGELFF
d_gene: .; v_gene: TRBV6-2/TRBV6-3; abundance: .; j_gene: TRBJ2-7; CDR3nt: TGTGCCAGCAGTTATTTAGCGGCCTCCTACGAGCAGTACTTC; CDR3aa: CASSYLAASYEQYF
d_gene: TRBD2; v_gene: TRBV4-1; abundance: .; j_gene: TRBJ2-5; CDR3nt: TGCGCCAGCAGCCTCGCGGGGGAGCAAGAGACCCAGTACTTC; CDR3aa: CASSLAGEQETQYF
d_gene: TRBD1; v_gene: TRBV12-5; abundance: .; j_gene: TRBJ1-2; CDR3nt: TGTGCTAGTGGTCTATGGACAGGCTACCACTTC; CDR3aa: CASGLWTGYHF
d_gene: .; v_gene: TRBV7-2; abundance: .; j_gene: TRBJ2-1; CDR3nt: TGTGCCAGCAGCTTTAGATTCGTGGGCGATGAGCAGTTCTTC; CDR3aa: CASSFRFVGDEQFF
d_gene: TRBD1; v_gene: TRBV19; abundance: .; j_gene: TRBJ1-5; CDR3nt: TGTGCCAGTAGTATTCTGTTTAAGGCAATTATGGGACAGGGGACTAATCAGCCCCAGCATTTT; CDR3aa: CASSILFKAIMGQGTNQPQHF
d_gene: TRBD1; v_gene: TRBV11-1; abundance: .; j_gene: TRBJ2-1; CDR3nt: TGTGCCAGCAGCTCCACCGGTGACAGGGGGCGAAATGAGCAGTTCTTC; CDR3aa: CASSSTGDRGRNEQFF
d_gene: .; v_gene: TRBV5-4; abundance: .; j_gene: TRBJ1-6; CDR3nt: TGTGCCAGCAGCTTGAGTGGGACACCAAAGGCCTCACCCCTCCACTTT; CDR3aa: CASSLSGTPKASPLHF
d_gene: .; v_gene: TRBV7-8; abundance: .; j_gene: TRBJ2-2; CDR3nt: TGTGCCAGCACTGACAGAAACACCGGGGAGCTGTTTTTT; CDR3aa: CASTDRNTGELFF
d_gene: .; v_gene: TRBV7-8; abundance: .; j_gene: TRBJ1-5; CDR3nt: TGTGCCAGCAGCCCCCAGGGTTCACTAACCCGAATCTTCAGTAGCAATCAGCCCCAGCATTTT; CDR3aa: CASSPQGSLTRIFSSNQPQHF
d_gene: TRBD1; v_gene: TRBV4-3; abundance: .; j_gene: TRBJ1-1; CDR3nt: TGCGCCAGCAGACAGGACAGGCTGAACACTGAAGCTTTCTTT; CDR3aa: CASRQDRLNTEAFF
d_gene: .; v_gene: TRBV28; abundance: .; j_gene: TRBJ2-1; CDR3nt: TGTGCCAGCCGAATAGGGCAGGGTTCCAGCAATGAGCAGTTCTTC; CDR3aa: CASRIGQGSSNEQFF
d_gene: .; v_gene: TRBV28; abundance: .; j_gene: TRBJ1-2; CDR3nt: TGTGCCAGCAGTTCGGGGGGAGGGAACTATGGCTACACCTTC; CDR3aa: CASSSGGGNYGYTF
d_gene: .; v_gene: TRBV25-1; abundance: .; j_gene: TRBJ2-1; CDR3nt: TGTGCCAGCAGTCCAGGGTTCGGGGAGCAGTTCTTC; CDR3aa: CASSPGFGEQFF
d_gene: .; v_gene: TRBV10-3; abundance: .; j_gene: TRBJ1-1; CDR3nt: TGTGCCATCCAGGGGCGGGCGAACACTGAAGCTTTCTTT; CDR3aa: CAIQGRANTEAFF
d_gene: TRBD1; v_gene: TRBV18; abundance: once; j_gene: TRBJ1-1; CDR3nt: TGTGCCAGCTCACCATCTACAGGGGGACACACTGAAGCTTTCTTT; CDR3aa: CASSPSTGGHTEAFF
d_gene: TRBD1; v_gene: TRBV20-1; abundance: .; j_gene: TRBJ2-7; CDR3nt: TGCAGTGCTAGTTCCGGGACAGGGCCCTACGAGCAGTACTTC; CDR3aa: CSASSGTGPYEQYF
d_gene: TRBD1; v_gene: TRBV2; abundance: .; j_gene: TRBJ1-2; CDR3nt: TGTGCCAGCAGGAAGGACAGGGGGAATGGCTACACCTTC; CDR3aa: CASRKDRGNGYTF
d_gene: .; v_gene: TRBV7-2; abundance: .; j_gene: TRBJ1-2; CDR3nt: TGTGCCCTGACAACAGCTTATAGGGGGGGCTCTCGGGGCTACACCTTC; CDR3aa: CALTTAYRGGSRGYTF
d_gene: .; v_gene: TRBV15; abundance: .; j_gene: TRBJ1-1; CDR3nt: TGTGCCACCAGCAGAGAGAGGTCCCCCGCGGACACTGAAGCTTTCTTT; CDR3aa: CATSRERSPADTEAFF
d_gene: TRBD1; v_gene: TRBV4-1; abundance: .; j_gene: TRBJ1-5; CDR3nt: TGCGCCAGCAGCCAAGGGGACAGACAGCCCCAGCATTTT; CDR3aa: CASSQGDRQPQHF
d_gene: .; v_gene: TRBV6-5; abundance: .; j_gene: TRBJ1-4; CDR3nt: TGTGCCAGCAGTACCCGACAGGACTTGAATGAAAAACTGTTTTTT; CDR3aa: CASSTRQDLNEKLFF
d_gene: .; v_gene: TRBV4-1; abundance: .; j_gene: TRBJ1-1; CDR3nt: TGCGCCAGCAGCCCCCCCGGGGGGGGGATTTGGAACACTGAAGCTTTCTTT; CDR3aa: CASSPPGGGIWNTEAFF
d_gene: TRBD1; v_gene: TRBV7-3; abundance: .; j_gene: TRBJ2-7; CDR3nt: TGTGCCAGCAGCTTAGGGACAGGGGCGGGGGTCGAGCAGTACTTC; CDR3aa: CASSLGTGAGVEQYF
d_gene: .; v_gene: TRBV7-8; abundance: .; j_gene: TRBJ2-1; CDR3nt: TGTGCCAGCAGCTTAGTTTCTTCCGCAGGGGTCTACAATGAGCAGTTCTTC; CDR3aa: CASSLVSSAGVYNEQFF
d_gene: TRBD2; v_gene: TRBV19; abundance: .; j_gene: TRBJ2-7; CDR3nt: TGTGCCAGCAAGGGAGGGGCGGGCGCCTACGAGCAGTACTTC; CDR3aa: CASKGGAGAYEQYF
d_gene: .; v_gene: TRBV5-1; abundance: .; j_gene: TRBJ2-1; CDR3nt: TGCGCCAGCAGCTTGGTATCAGGGACATACAATGAGCAGTTCTTC; CDR3aa: CASSLVSGTYNEQFF
d_gene: .; v_gene: TRBV11-1; abundance: .; j_gene: TRBJ2-6; CDR3nt: TGTGCCAGCAGCTTAAGGGGTTTCCCTGGGGCCAACGTCCTGACTTTC; CDR3aa: CASSLRGFPGANVLTF
d_gene: .; v_gene: TRBV18; abundance: .; j_gene: TRBJ2-1; CDR3nt: TGTGCCAGCTCACCACTGGCGGGGGCTGAGCAGTTCTTC; CDR3aa: CASSPLAGAEQFF
d_gene: .; v_gene: TRBV4-1; abundance: .; j_gene: TRBJ2-1; CDR3nt: TGCGCCAGCAGCCAAGGAGAAAGGACTGCGACGAACAATGAGCAGTTCTTC; CDR3aa: CASSQGERTATNNEQFF
d_gene: TRBD1; v_gene: TRBV10-2; abundance: once; j_gene: TRBJ2-7; CDR3nt: TGCGCCAGCAGTGAGTCGGGGACAGCAGCCTACGAGCAGTACTTC; CDR3aa: CASSESGTAAYEQYF
d_gene: .; v_gene: TRBV9; abundance: once; j_gene: TRBJ2-3; CDR3nt: TGTGCCAGCAGCGTAGGTCAGGGATCAGCGCAGTATTTT; CDR3aa: CASSVGQGSAQYF
d_gene: .; v_gene: TRBV10-3; abundance: once; j_gene: TRBJ2-3; CDR3nt: TGTGCCATCAGCCCGGCGGCGAGCACAGATACGCAGTATTTT; CDR3aa: CAISPAASTDTQYF
d_gene: TRBD1; v_gene: TRBV7-9; abundance: .; j_gene: TRBJ1-5; CDR3nt: TGTGCCAGCAGCCCGACAGGGGCTAATCAGCCCCAGCATTTT; CDR3aa: CASSPTGANQPQHF
d_gene: .; v_gene: TRBV7-9; abundance: .; j_gene: TRBJ2-2; CDR3nt: TGTGCCAGCAGCTTACAGGGCCACACCGGGGAGCTGTTTTTT; CDR3aa: CASSLQGHTGELFF
d_gene: .; v_gene: TRBV4-2; abundance: .; j_gene: TRBJ1-6; CDR3nt: TGTGCCAGCAGCCAAAATATGTTGAATTCACCCCTCCACTTT; CDR3aa: CASSQNMLNSPLHF
d_gene: TRBD1; v_gene: TRBV6-1; abundance: .; j_gene: TRBJ1-5; CDR3nt: TGTGCCAGCAGGACCGACAGGGAAAGGGATCAGCCCCAGCATTTT; CDR3aa: CASRTDRERDQPQHF
d_gene: .; v_gene: TRBV6-4; abundance: .; j_gene: TRBJ1-2; CDR3nt: TGTGCCAGCAGCCCCCGGGGGGACACGGGCTATGGCTACACCTTC; CDR3aa: CASSPRGDTGYGYTF
d_gene: .; v_gene: TRBV19; abundance: .; j_gene: TRBJ1-2; CDR3nt: TGTGCCAGTAGTGATAAGGGGCGAATCTATGGCTACACCTTC; CDR3aa: CASSDKGRIYGYTF
d_gene: .; v_gene: TRBV5-1; abundance: .; j_gene: TRBJ1-4; CDR3nt: TGCGCCAGCAGCTTGGGGTTGCAGATCCTGACAACTAATGAAAAACTGTTTTTT; CDR3aa: CASSLGLQILTTNEKLFF
d_gene: .; v_gene: TRBV3-1/TRBV3-2; abundance: once; j_gene: TRBJ1-2; CDR3nt: TGTGCCAGCAGCCAAGATGGCGCAGGGCGTAACTATGGCTACACCTTC; CDR3aa: CASSQDGAGRNYGYTF
d_gene: .; v_gene: TRBV2; abundance: once; j_gene: TRBJ1-2; CDR3nt: TGTGCCAGCAAGGGGGGGGCGAACTATGGCTACACCTTC; CDR3aa: CASKGGANYGYTF
d_gene: .; v_gene: TRBV24-1; abundance: .; j_gene: TRBJ2-3; CDR3nt: TGTGCCACCAGTGACTTGACAGCTTCTAGCACAGATACGCAGTATTTT; CDR3aa: CATSDLTASSTDTQYF